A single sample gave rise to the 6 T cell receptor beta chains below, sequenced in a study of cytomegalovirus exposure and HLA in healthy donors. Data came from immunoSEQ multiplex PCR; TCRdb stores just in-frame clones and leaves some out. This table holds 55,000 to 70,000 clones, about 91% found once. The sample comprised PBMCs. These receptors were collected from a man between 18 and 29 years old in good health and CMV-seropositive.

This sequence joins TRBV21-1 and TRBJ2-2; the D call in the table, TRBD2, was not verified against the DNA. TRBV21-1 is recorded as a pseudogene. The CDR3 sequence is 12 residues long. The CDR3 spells CASSLYTGELFF. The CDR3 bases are TGTGCCAGCAGCCTTTACACCGGGGAGCTGTTTTTT.

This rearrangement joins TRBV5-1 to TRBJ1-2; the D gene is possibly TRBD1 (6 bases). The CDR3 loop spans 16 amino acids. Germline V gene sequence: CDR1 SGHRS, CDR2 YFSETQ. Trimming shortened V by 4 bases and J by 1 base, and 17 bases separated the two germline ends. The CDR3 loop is CASSLPQGVGNYGYTF. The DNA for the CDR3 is TGCGCCAGCAGCCTCCCACAGGGCGTCGGTAACTATGGCTACACCTTC.

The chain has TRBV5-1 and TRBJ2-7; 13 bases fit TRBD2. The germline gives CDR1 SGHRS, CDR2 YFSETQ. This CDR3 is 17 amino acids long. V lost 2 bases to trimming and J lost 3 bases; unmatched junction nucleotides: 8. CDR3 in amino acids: CASSLQTRTSGSYEQYF. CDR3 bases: TGCGCCAGCAGCTTACAAACCCGGACTAGCGGGAGCTACGAGCAGTACTTC.

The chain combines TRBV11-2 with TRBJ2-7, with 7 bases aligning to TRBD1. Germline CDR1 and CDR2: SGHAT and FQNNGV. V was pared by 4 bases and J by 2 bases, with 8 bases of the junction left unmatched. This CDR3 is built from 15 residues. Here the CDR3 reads CASSSQGQLAYEQYF. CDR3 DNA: TGTGCCAGCAGCTCCCAGGGACAGCTAGCCTACGAGCAGTACTTC.

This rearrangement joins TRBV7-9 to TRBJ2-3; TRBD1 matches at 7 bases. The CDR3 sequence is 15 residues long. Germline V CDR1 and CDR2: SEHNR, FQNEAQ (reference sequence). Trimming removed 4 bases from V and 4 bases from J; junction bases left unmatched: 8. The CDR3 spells CASSSRDSRADTQYF. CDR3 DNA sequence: TGTGCCAGCAGCTCCCGGGACAGCCGCGCAGATACGCAGTATTTT.

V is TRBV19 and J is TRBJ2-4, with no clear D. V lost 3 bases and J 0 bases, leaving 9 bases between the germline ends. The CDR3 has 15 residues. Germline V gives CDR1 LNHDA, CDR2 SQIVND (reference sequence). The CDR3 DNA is TGTGCCAGTAGTATCGGGTTATTAGCCAAAAACATTCAGTACTTC. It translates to CASSIGLLAKNIQYF.